The present TCR beta chain was sequenced within a study of hypomethylating agent response in myelodysplastic syndrome. Whole-study context: Complete response or hematologic improvement counted as response; others were non-responders.

In the source study's methods: Of approximately 180,000 unique clonotypes, roughly 1.5% were previously reported viral-epitope-specific in VDJdb. TCRdb keeps only in-frame clones here, not all; method: immunoSEQ multiplex PCR. V and J calls and clone size are copied from that table; D and trimming were computed from the DNA. The sample has some 4,500 clones; roughly four fifths are singletons. Study outcomes and limitations: Novel MDS antigen recognition by shared GLIPH2 clusters is possible but unvalidated. After hypomethylating agent treatment, diversity and clonality showed no significant change, overall or by response.

Details on this clone: Its antigen remains unidentified.

V gave up 0 bases and J gave up 6 bases; unmatched junction bases: 4. Germline V gene data show CDR1 as MNHEY and CDR2 as SVGAGI. The CDR3 loop spans 16 amino acids. The sequence was obtained from a human donor with myelodysplastic syndrome. V usage is TRBV6-5 and J usage is TRBJ2-1, with TRBD1 identical over 11 bases. Sequenced here: bone marrow, sampled before or after starting hypomethylating agent treatment for myelodysplastic syndrome (not recorded which). CDR3 region: CASSYSKGTGGNEQFF. The CDR3 DNA sequence: TGTGCCAGCAGTTACTCGAAAGGGACAGGGGGCAATGAGCAGTTCTTC.